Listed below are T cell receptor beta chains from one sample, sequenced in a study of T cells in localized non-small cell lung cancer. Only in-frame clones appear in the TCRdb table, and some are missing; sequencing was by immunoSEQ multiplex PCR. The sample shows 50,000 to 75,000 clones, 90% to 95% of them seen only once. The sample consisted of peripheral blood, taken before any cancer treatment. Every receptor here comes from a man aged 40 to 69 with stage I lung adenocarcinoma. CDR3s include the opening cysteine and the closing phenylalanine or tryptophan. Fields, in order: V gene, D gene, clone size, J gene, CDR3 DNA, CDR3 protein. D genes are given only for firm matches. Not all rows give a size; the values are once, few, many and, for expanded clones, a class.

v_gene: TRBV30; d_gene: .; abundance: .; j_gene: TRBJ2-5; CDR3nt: TGTGCCTGGAGTGTAGGCGGGTCCCAAGAGACCCAGTACTTC; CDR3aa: CAWSVGGSQETQYF
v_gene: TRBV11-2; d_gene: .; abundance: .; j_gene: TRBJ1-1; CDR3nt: TGTGCCAGCAGCTCAAAAGGGACGGACACCTATAACACTGAAGCTTTCTTT; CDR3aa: CASSSKGTDTYNTEAFF
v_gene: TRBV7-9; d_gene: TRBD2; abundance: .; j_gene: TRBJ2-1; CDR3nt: TGTGCCAGCAGCTTAGTTAGCCTAGCGGGTCCCGGGCAGTTCTTC; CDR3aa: CASSLVSLAGPGQFF
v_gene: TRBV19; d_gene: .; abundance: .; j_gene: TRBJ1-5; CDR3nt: TGTGCCAGTAGTTTCTCTGTGGGCGGTCAGCCCCAGCATTTT; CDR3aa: CASSFSVGGQPQHF
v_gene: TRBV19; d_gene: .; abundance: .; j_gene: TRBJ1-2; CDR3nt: TGTGCCAGTAGTATCCCGGGGATTGCCTATGGCTACACCTTC; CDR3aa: CASSIPGIAYGYTF
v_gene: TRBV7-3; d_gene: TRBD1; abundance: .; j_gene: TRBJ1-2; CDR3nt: TGTGCCAGCAGCCCGGGCGCAGGGGGGATCTATGGCTACACCTTC; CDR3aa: CASSPGAGGIYGYTF
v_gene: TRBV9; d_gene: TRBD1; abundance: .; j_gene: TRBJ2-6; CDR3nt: TGTGCCAGCAGCGTCGACAGGGAACTTGCCGGGGCCAACGTCCTGACTTTC; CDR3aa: CASSVDRELAGANVLTF
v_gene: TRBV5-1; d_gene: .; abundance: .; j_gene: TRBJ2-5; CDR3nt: TGCGCCAGCAGCGCCCTGGGGACGGGACAAGAGACCCAGTACTTC; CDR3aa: CASSALGTGQETQYF
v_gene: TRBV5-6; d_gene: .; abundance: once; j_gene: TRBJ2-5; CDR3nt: TGTGCCAGCAGCTTCGGAAGGGTCCAAGAGACCCAGTACTTC; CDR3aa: CASSFGRVQETQYF
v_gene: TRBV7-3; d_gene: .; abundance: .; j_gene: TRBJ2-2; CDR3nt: TGTGCCAGCAGCACAGGTGCCCACACCGGGGAGCTGTTTTTT; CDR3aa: CASSTGAHTGELFF
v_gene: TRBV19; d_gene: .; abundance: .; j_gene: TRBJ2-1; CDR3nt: TGTGCCAGTAGTATTAGCGGTAGCTCCTACAATGAGCAGTTCTTC; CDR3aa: CASSISGSSYNEQFF
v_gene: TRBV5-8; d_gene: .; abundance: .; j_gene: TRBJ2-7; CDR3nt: TGTGCCAGCAGCACGGACCCAGGGGGGTCCTACGAGCAGTACTTC; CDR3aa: CASSTDPGGSYEQYF
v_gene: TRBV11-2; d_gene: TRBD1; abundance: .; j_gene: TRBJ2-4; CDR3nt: TGTGCCAGCAGCTTAGTTGGGACAGGGTTGGATCAGTACTTC; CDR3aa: CASSLVGTGLDQYF
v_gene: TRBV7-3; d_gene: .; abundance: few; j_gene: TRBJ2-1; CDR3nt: TGTGCCAGCAGCTTAGAGGGGAGTTCCTACAATGAGCAGTTCTTC; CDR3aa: CASSLEGSSYNEQFF
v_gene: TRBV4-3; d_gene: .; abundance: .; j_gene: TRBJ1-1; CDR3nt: TGCGCCAGCACCCCCCGGACCTGGATTGAAGCTTTCTTT; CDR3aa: CASTPRTWIEAFF
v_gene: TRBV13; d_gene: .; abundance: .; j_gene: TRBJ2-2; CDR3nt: TGTGCCAGCAGCTTGGGACTCACCGGGGAGCTGTTTTTT; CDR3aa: CASSLGLTGELFF
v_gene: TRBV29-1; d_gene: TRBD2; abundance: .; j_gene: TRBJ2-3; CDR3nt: TGCAGCGCCCGGACCACTAGCGGGAGGTCGACAGATACGCAGTATTTT; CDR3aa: CSARTTSGRSTDTQYF
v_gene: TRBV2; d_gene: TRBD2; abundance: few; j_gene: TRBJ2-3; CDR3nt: TGTGCCAGCAGAGAGCGGGAGCACGCAGATACGCAGTATTTT; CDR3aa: CASREREHADTQYF
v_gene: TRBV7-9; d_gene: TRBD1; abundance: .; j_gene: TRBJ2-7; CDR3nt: TGTGCCAGCAGCTTTCAAGGACAGGGTATCTACGAGCAGTACTTC; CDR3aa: CASSFQGQGIYEQYF
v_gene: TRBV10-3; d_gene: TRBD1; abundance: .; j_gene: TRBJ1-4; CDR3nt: TGTGCCATCAGTGACCCAGGGGGCGGCACTAATGAAAAACTGTTTTTT; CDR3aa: CAISDPGGGTNEKLFF
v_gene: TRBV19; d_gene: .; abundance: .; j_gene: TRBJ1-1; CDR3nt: TGTGCCAGTAGTATAGAGCGGCGGGGGACTGAAGCTTTCTTT; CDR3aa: CASSIERRGTEAFF
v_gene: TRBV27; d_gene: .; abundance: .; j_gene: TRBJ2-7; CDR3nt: TGTGCCAGCAGTTTAGGCAGGGCGTTTCGCGACGAGCAGTACTTC; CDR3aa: CASSLGRAFRDEQYF
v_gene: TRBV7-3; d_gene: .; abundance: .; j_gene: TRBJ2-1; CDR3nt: TGTGCCAGCAGCTCTACTAGATCAGGCGAGCAGTTCTTC; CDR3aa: CASSSTRSGEQFF
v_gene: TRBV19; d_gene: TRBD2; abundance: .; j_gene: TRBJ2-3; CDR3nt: TGTGCCAGTAGTCGGACGTTGGGACTATTTATTAGTTCGGATACGCAGTATTTT; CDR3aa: CASSRTLGLFISSDTQYF
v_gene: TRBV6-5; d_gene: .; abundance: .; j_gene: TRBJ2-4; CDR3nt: TGTGCCAGCAGTTACCCCGGACAGAGGCCTCACTTC; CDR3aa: CASSYPGQRPHF
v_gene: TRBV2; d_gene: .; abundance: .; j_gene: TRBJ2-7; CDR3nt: TGTGCCAGCAGTTGGCAGTCCTACGAGCAGTACTTC; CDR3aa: CASSWQSYEQYF
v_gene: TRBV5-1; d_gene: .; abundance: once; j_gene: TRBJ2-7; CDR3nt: TGCGCCAGCAGCCCAGGGGGGATCAACTCCTACGAGCAGTACTTC; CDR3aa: CASSPGGINSYEQYF
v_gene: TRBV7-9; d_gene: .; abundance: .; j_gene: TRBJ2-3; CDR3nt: TGTGCCAGCAGCTTCACGCAGGGTTGGGGAGATACGCAGTATTTT; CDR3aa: CASSFTQGWGDTQYF
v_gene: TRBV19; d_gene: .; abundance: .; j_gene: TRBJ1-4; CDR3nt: TGTGCCAGTAGAAACCAGGGTTTGGCCCTTGAAAAACTGTTTTTT; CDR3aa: CASRNQGLALEKLFF
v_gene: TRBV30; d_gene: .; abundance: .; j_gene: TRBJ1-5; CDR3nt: TGTGCCTGGAGCGAACCAGGGCGGCCCCAGCATTTT; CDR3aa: CAWSEPGRPQHF
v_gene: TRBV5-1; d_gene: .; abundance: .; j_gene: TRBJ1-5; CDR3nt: TGCGCCAGCAGCTTGGCCCCCAGGGGATACAGCAATCAGCCCCAGCATTTT; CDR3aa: CASSLAPRGYSNQPQHF
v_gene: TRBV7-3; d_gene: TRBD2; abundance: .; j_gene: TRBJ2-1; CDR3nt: TGTGCCAGCAGCCTATCGGCCGGGACTAGGAATGAGCAGTTCTTC; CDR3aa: CASSLSAGTRNEQFF
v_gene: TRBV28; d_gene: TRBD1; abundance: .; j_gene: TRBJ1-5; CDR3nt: TGTGCCAGTACACAGGGGCGAAATCAGCCCCAGCATTTT; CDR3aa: CASTQGRNQPQHF
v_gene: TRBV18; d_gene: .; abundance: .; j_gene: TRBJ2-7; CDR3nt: TGTGCCAGCTCACCACGGACAGCTGCCGAGCAGTACTTC; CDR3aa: CASSPRTAAEQYF
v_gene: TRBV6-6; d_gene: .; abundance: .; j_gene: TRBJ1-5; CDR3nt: TGTGCCAGCAGTTCTCAAGGGGTTCAGCCCCAGCATTTT; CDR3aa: CASSSQGVQPQHF
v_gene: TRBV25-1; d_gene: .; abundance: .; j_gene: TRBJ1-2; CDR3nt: TGTGCCAGCAGTGAATTAGGGGAGGCGAGCTATGGCTACACCTTC; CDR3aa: CASSELGEASYGYTF
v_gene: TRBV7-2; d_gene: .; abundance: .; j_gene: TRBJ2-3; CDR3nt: TGTGCCAGCAGCACGACTAGGCTAGATACGCAGTATTTT; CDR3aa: CASSTTRLDTQYF
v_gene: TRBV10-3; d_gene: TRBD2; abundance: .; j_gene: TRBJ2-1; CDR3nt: TGTGCCATCAGTAGCGGGACTAGCGGGGTTTACAATGAGCAGTTCTTC; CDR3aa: CAISSGTSGVYNEQFF
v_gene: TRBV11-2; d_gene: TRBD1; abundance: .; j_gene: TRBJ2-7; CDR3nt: TGTGCCAGCAGCTCAAAGCTCTCCGGTGGGACAGGGGTTTTTCATCGGTACTTC; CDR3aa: CASSSKLSGGTGVFHRYF
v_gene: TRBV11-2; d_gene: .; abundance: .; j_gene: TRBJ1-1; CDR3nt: TGTGCCAGCAGCAACCAGGCCAACACTGAAGCTTTCTTT; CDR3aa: CASSNQANTEAFF
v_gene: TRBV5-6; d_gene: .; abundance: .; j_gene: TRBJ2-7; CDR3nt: TGTGCCAGCAGCTCTGGACCCGAGCAGTACTTC; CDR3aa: CASSSGPEQYF
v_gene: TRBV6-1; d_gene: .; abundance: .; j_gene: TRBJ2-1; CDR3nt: TGTGCCACCCAAGGTAGTATTGAAGAGCAGTTCTTC; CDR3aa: CATQGSIEEQFF
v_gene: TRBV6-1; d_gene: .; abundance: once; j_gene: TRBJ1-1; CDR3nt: TGTGCCAGCAGTGAAAAAGGGAACACTGAAGCTTTCTTT; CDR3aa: CASSEKGNTEAFF
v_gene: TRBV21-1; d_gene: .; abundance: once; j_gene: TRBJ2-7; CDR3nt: TGTGCCAGCCTTTCACAGGGTGCCTACGAGCAGTACTTC; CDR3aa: CASLSQGAYEQYF
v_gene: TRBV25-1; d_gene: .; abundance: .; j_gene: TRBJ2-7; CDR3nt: TGTGCCAGCAGTGACCCCTGGGAGCAGTACTTC; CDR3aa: CASSDPWEQYF
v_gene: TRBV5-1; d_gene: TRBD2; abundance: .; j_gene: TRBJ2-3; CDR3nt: TGCGCCAGCAGCTTGTCCGGGACTAGCGGCACAGATACGCAGTATTTT; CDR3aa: CASSLSGTSGTDTQYF
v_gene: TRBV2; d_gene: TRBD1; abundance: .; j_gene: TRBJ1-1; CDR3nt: TGTGCCAGCAGTACCCAGGGACAGCTGAACACTGAAGCTTTCTTT; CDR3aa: CASSTQGQLNTEAFF
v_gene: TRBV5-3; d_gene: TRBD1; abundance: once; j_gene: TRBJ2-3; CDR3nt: TGTGCCAGAAGCTTCGGGACAGGGGGCGCCTTAATGACAGATACGCAGTATTTT; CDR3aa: CARSFGTGGALMTDTQYF
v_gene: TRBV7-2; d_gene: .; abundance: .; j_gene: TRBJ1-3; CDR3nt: TGTGCCAGCAGCTTAGTTGGGGGCGCTGGAAACACCATATATTTT; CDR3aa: CASSLVGGAGNTIYF
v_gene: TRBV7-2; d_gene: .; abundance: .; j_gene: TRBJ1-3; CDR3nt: TGTGCCAGCAGCTCCGATGGGACGGTAGGAAACACCATATATTTT; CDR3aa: CASSSDGTVGNTIYF
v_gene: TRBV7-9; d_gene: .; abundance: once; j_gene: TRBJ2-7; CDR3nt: TGTGCCAGCAGCGCTAGCTCCTACGAGCAGTACTTC; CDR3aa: CASSASSYEQYF
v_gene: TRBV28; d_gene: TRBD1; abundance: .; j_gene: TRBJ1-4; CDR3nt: TGTGCCAGCAGTATTTCGGCGGGGGACAGGGGGCAGAGACTGTTTTTT; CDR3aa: CASSISAGDRGQRLFF
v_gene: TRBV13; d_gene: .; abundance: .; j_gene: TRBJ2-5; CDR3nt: TGTGCCAGCAGCTTCAGGGGCGGGGAGACCCAGTACTTC; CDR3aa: CASSFRGGETQYF
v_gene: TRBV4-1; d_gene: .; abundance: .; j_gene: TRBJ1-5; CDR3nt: TGCGCCAGCAGCCAAGGGGATAGCAATCAGCCCCAGCATTTT; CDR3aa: CASSQGDSNQPQHF
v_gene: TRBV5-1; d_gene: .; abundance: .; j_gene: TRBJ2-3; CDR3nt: TGCGCCAGCAGCTTGAATAGTCTTTCACGCACAGATACGCAGTATTTT; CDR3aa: CASSLNSLSRTDTQYF
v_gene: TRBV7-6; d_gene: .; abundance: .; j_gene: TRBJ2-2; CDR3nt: TGTGCCAGCAGCTTAGTCAGGTCATCGAACACCGGGGAGCTGTTTTTT; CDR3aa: CASSLVRSSNTGELFF
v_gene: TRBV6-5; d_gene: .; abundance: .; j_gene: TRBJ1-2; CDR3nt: TGTGCCAGCACCTACCTGGGAGGAGTCTACACCTTC; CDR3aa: CASTYLGGVYTF
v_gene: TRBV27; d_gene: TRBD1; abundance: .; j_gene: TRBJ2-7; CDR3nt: TGTGCCAGCAGTTTATCGACAGGGGTAGTGGCCGAGCAGTACTTC; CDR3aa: CASSLSTGVVAEQYF
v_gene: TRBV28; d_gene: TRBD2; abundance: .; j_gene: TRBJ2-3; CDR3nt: TGTGCCAGCAGTTTGTATAGCGGGAGGAGAACAGATACGCAGTATTTT; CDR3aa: CASSLYSGRRTDTQYF